This T cell receptor beta chain is from a study of blood T cell repertoires in COVID-19. Study-wide context: The cDNA or gDNA used as material had been derived from T cells, B-cell-depleted T cells, or PBMCs.

Adults between roughly 18 and 89 years of age took part from approximately 24 US areas. The sample holds one count of this clone. As processed by the authors: Researchers report that nucleated cell counts were estimated from reference gene primer amplification. Sequenced by immunoSEQ multiplex PCR; TCRdb stores in-frame clones only, minus some. V, J and clone size derive from that table, while D and trimming were established from the DNA sequence. The sample has about 170,000 clones, 70% to 85% seen once. V dropped 0 bases and J dropped 9; count of bases not matched to a gene: 4. The CDR3 contains 15 residues. In germline, CDR1 is SGDLS, CDR2 YYNGEE.

The source is a man aged 50-59 years who had recovered from COVID-19. V gene TRBV9 combines with J gene TRBJ1-6; 9 bases match TRBD1. The sequenced sample consisted of PBMCs or T cells enriched from blood (not recorded which). This CDR3 is CASSVAGTGTSPLHF. CDR3 sequence (DNA): TGTGCCAGCAGCGTAGCTGGGACAGGGACTTCACCCCTCCACTTT. The variable domain in full, completed from reference TRBV9 and TRBJ1-6, reads DSGVTQTPKHLITATGQRVTLRCSPRSGDLSVYWYQQSLDQGLQFLIQYYNGEERAKGNILERFSAQQFPDLHSELNLSSLELGDSALYFCASSVAGTGTSPLHFGNGTRLTVT.